The 25 T cell receptor beta chains below were found in one sample sequenced in a study of long-term antiretroviral therapy in people with HIV. The libraries were made with immunoSEQ v3.0 at survey level. Profiling relied on immunoSEQ multiplex PCR, and the TCRdb table lists in-frame clones only, not all of them. This table holds just under 35,000 clones, 70% to 90% found once. The material sequenced was unsorted PBMCs, taken 2.8 years before starting antiretroviral therapy. Receptors were obtained from a woman aged 25 to 45 with HIV.

This chain connects TRBV25-1 to TRBJ2-3; 9 bases fit TRBD1. The V gene end was trimmed by 3 bases and the J gene end by 6 bases; junction bases not matched to a gene: 13. This CDR3 comprises 17 residues. CDR1 and CDR2 (germline): MGHDK, SYGVNS. The CDR3 spells CASSDHSGTGLYDTQYF. Written as DNA, the CDR3 is TGTGCCAGCAGTGACCATTCCGGGACAGGGTTGTACGATACGCAGTATTTT.

This clone is classed as medium-sized. The rearrangement links TRBV10-3 to TRBJ2-5; no definite D call. Germline CDR1 reads ENHRY; CDR2 reads SYGVKD. Trimming shortened V by 3 bases and J by 4 bases, and 12 bases separated the two germline ends. The CDR3 is 14 residues long. CDR3 nucleotide sequence: TGTGCCATCAGTGAAATGGGCAGCCGAGAGACCCAGTACTTC. This gives the protein CAISEMGSRETQYF.

The chain has TRBV5-6 and TRBJ2-7; D uncertain. The germline gives CDR1 SGHDT, CDR2 YYEEEE. The CDR3 loop spans 14 amino acids. With 0 bases removed from V and 6 bases from J, the gap between germline ends came to 13 bases. CDR3 sequence: CASSLENGPLEQYF. CDR3 bases: TGTGCCAGCAGCTTGGAAAACGGTCCGCTCGAGCAGTACTTC.

The chain carries TRBV29-1 and TRBJ2-5, with no clear D. The germline gives CDR1 SQVTM, CDR2 ANQGSEA. The CDR3 contains 12 residues. Trimming removed 6 bases from V and 5 bases from J, with 13 bases in between. CDR3 nucleotide sequence: TGCAGCGTCAACAGAGGATTCGAGACCCAGTACTTC. Translation gives CSVNRGFETQYF. The full variable domain, in which reference TRBV29-1 and TRBJ2-5 provide the parts outside the CDR3, is SAVISQKPSRDICQRGTSLTIQCQVDSQVTMMFWYRQQPGQSLTLIATANQGSEATYESGFVIDKFPISRPNLTFSTLTVSNMSPEDSSIYLCSVNRGFETQYFGPGTRLLVL.

This clone has just one count. This chain joins TRBV7-2 and TRBJ2-1; a weak D match, TRBD2 (5 bases). Deletions cut 4 bases from V and 6 bases from J, with 10 bases between. CDR3 length: 13 amino acids. Germline V gene data show CDR1 as SGHTA and CDR2 as FQGNSA. The CDR3 loop is CASSYWESNEQFF. CDR3 nucleotide sequence: TGTGCCAGCAGCTATTGGGAGTCCAATGAGCAGTTCTTC.

The V gene is TRBV6-4, the J gene TRBJ2-2, with unresolved D. There are 13 residues in the CDR3. V shed 2 bases and J shed 6 bases, with 7 bases lying between them. Germline CDR1 is MRHNA and CDR2 is SNTAGT. The CDR3, as DNA: TGTGCCAGCAGTGACCTGGCATCCGGGGAGCTGTTTTTT. Translation: CASSDLASGELFF.

This chain connects TRBV29-1 to TRBJ1-1, with D uncertain. Germline values: CDR1 SQVTM, CDR2 ANQGSEA. The germline V and J ends were trimmed by 1 base and 5 bases, with 14 bases remaining between them. This CDR3 contains 14 residues. In DNA form, the CDR3 reads TGCAGCGTTGAAGCGCTGCTTAAGCGTACTGAAGCTTTCTTT. It specifies CSVEALLKRTEAFF.

In DNA form, the CDR3 reads TGTGCCAGTCACGCCCTTACGGATACTGAAGCTTTCTTT. Translating gives CASHALTDTEAFF. The V gene is TRBV6-1, the J gene TRBJ1-1; D unresolved. Trimming took off 9 bases at V and 5 bases at J, with 16 bases between the two ends. In germline, CDR1 is MNHNS, CDR2 SASEGT. The CDR3 runs 13 residues.

A few counts support this clone. The genes are TRBV11-2 and TRBJ1-2; D is possibly TRBD1 (6 bases). With 4 bases removed from V and 8 bases from J, the gap between germline ends came to 14 bases. The CDR3 contains 13 residues. In germline, CDR1 is SGHAT, CDR2 FQNNGV. As DNA, the CDR3 is TGTGCCAGCAGCTCGGAAACAGGGTACGGCTACACCTTC. Translation: CASSSETGYGYTF.

The chain couples TRBV30 to TRBJ1-6; weak D call: TRBD1 (6 bases). Trimming took 0 bases from V and 4 from J, leaving 16 bases between them. The CDR3 is made up of 17 amino acids. The V gene's germline CDR1 is GTSNPN and CDR2 SVGIG (reference sequence). CDR3 amino acids: CAWSVWGARDYNSPLHF. The CDR3 DNA is TGTGCCTGGAGTGTCTGGGGGGCGCGGGATTATAATTCACCCCTCCACTTT.

This clone was picked up a small number of times. This chain joins TRBV2 and TRBJ2-7; the match to TRBD1 covers 7 bases. The V gene end was trimmed by 4 bases and the J gene end by 5 bases; junction bases not matched to a gene: 5. Germline V gene sequence: CDR1 SNHLY, CDR2 FYNNEI. The CDR3 loop spans 13 amino acids. The chain's CDR3 is CASSVQGVDEQYF. Here the CDR3 DNA reads TGTGCCAGCAGTGTCCAGGGGGTAGACGAGCAGTACTTC.

V gene TRBV5-1 combines with J gene TRBJ1-2; the match to TRBD1 covers 9 bases. Germline CDR1 and CDR2: SGHRS and YFSETQ. CDR3 length: 16 amino acids. V trimming: 4 bases; J trimming: 6 bases; junction bases outside the gene matches: 13. The DNA of the CDR3 is TGCGCCAGCAGCCGGGGACAGGGATCGTTGGCCGATGGCTACACCTTC. This gives the protein CASSRGQGSLADGYTF.

The V call is TRBV7-2, the J call TRBJ1-4; 8 bases agree with TRBD1. Germline V CDR1 and CDR2: SGHTA, FQGNSA. The CDR3 spans 13 residues. The junction had 6 bases not matched to a gene; V was cut back by 10 bases and J by 5 bases. The CDR3 loop is CATARDRNEKLFF. The CDR3 nucleotides read TGTGCCACGGCACGGGACAGGAATGAAAAACTGTTTTTT.

V usage is TRBV27 and J usage is TRBJ2-5; 9 bases are shared with TRBD1. The CDR3 runs to 15 residues. Losses at the gene ends were 3 bases for V and 3 bases for J; bases not matched to a gene: 5. Germline lookup yields CDR1 MNHEY and CDR2 SMNVEV (reference sequence). The CDR3 reads CASSFEGTGKETQYF. CDR3 nucleotide sequence: TGTGCCAGCAGTTTCGAAGGGACAGGGAAAGAGACCCAGTACTTC.

V usage is TRBV12-5 and J usage is TRBJ2-1; no clear D gene. Germline assignment: CDR1 LGHNT and CDR2 FRNRAP. This CDR3 contains 14 residues. V was shortened by 6 bases and J by 8 bases, with 17 bases between the two germline ends. This CDR3 is CASGNPVSHHEQFF. The CDR3, as DNA: TGTGCTAGTGGCAACCCTGTTTCCCACCATGAGCAGTTCTTC.

This chain connects TRBV4-1 to TRBJ2-3; D is unclear. Germline V gene lookup returns CDR1 MGHRA and CDR2 YSYEKL. The CDR3 is 13 residues long. The V and J ends lost 4 bases and 5 bases respectively, with 10 bases between them. CDR3 coding DNA: TGCGCCAGCAGCCGGAGAACGGGAGATACGCAGTATTTT. As protein: CASSRRTGDTQYF.

The gene calls are TRBV5-1 and TRBJ1-4; TRBD1 matches 9 bases. There are 15 residues in the CDR3. Germline V gives CDR1 SGHRS, CDR2 YFSETQ. Trimming cost V 4 bases and J 5 bases; bases outside gene matches: 6. The CDR3 region has the DNA TGCGCCAGCAGCGAGGACAGGGGCACAAATGAAAAACTGTTTTTT. It specifies CASSEDRGTNEKLFF.

V is TRBV6-1 and J is TRBJ2-7; perhaps D is TRBD1 or TRBD2 (5 bases each). The V gene lost 0 bases and the J gene lost 2 bases, with 11 bases spanning the gap. This CDR3 comprises 15 residues. CDR1 and CDR2 (germline): MNHNS, SASEGT. Here the CDR3 DNA reads TGTGCCAGCAGTGAAGCGCTCGTGGGACCCTACGAGCAGTACGTC. It is translated as CASSEALVGPYEQYV.

The V call is TRBV6-1, the J call TRBJ2-7, with TRBD2 as a possible D gene (5 bases). The ends were cut back, 6 bases at V and 2 bases at J, with 11 bases in the middle. CDR3 size: 13 residues. In germline, CDR1 is MNHNS, CDR2 SASEGT. CDR3 sequence reads: CASSFGLTYEQYV. The CDR3 DNA follows: TGTGCCAGCAGCTTCGGACTGACCTACGAGCAGTACGTC.

The CDR3 is CASSDRWDRGQVEGYTF. CDR3 DNA: TGTGCCAGCAGTGATCGGTGGGACAGGGGGCAGGTAGAGGGCTACACCTTC. The chain has TRBV2 and TRBJ1-2; 12 bases match TRBD1. Germline V gene sequence: CDR1 SNHLY, CDR2 FYNNEI. The CDR3 length is 17 residues. Trimming took 3 bases from V and 8 from J; bases not matched to a gene: 13.

This chain connects TRBV4-1 to TRBJ1-4; weak D call: TRBD1 (6 bases). The V gene's germline CDR1 is MGHRA and CDR2 YSYEKL. V lost 0 bases and J 9 bases, leaving 14 bases between the germline ends. The CDR3 runs 15 residues. The CDR3 DNA reads TGCGCCAGCAGCCAAGAACTAGGGGGGGGTAAAAAACTGTTTTTT. Translating it yields CASSQELGGGKKLFF.

As concerns this clone: The sample holds other DNA sequences that translate to the same CDR3. The chain recombines TRBV4-1 with TRBJ1-1; weak D call: TRBD1 (5 bases). This CDR3 has 13 amino acids. From germline, CDR1 is MGHRA and CDR2 YSYEKL. The ends were cut back, 9 bases at V and 0 bases at J, with 11 bases in the middle. This chain's CDR3 is CASGRGLNTEAFF. CDR3 bases: TGCGCCAGTGGCCGGGGCCTGAACACTGAAGCTTTCTTT.

The chain links TRBV6-4 to TRBJ2-1, with D unresolved. The CDR3 loop spans 13 amino acids. V was trimmed by 2 bases and J by 3 bases, leaving 5 bases between them. CDR1 and CDR2 from the germline V gene are MRHNA and SNTAGT. CDR3 sequence: CASSDGDYNEQFF. The CDR3 DNA sequence: TGTGCCAGCAGTGACGGTGACTACAATGAGCAGTTCTTC.

This clone was seen a few times. The chain combines TRBV7-6 with TRBJ2-7, with 7 bases fitting TRBD2. The CDR3 has 13 amino acids. V lost 1 base and J lost 5; bases outside the gene matches: 2. The germline CDR1 and CDR2 sequences are SGHVS and FNYEAQ. CDR3 region: CASSLGTRNEQYF. The DNA for the CDR3 is TGTGCCAGCAGCTTAGGGACTAGAAACGAGCAGTACTTC.

The rearrangement links TRBV4-2 to TRBJ2-2, with TRBD2 as a possible D gene (6 bases). V was shortened by 3 bases and J by 1 base, with 12 bases between the two germline ends. CDR1 and CDR2 from the germline V gene are LGHNA and YNFKEQ. The CDR3 has 16 residues. CDR3: CASSHEAGRNTGELFF. CDR3 DNA sequence: TGTGCCAGCAGCCATGAAGCGGGCAGGAACACCGGGGAGCTGTTTTTT.